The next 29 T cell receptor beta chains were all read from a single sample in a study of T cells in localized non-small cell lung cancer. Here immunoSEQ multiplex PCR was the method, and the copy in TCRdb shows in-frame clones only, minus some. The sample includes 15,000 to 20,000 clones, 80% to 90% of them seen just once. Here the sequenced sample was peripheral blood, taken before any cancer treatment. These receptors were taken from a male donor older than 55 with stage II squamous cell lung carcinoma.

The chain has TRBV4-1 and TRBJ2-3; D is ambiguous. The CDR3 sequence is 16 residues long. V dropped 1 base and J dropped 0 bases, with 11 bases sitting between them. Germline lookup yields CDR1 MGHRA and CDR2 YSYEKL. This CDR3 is CASSQVNLVSTDTQYF. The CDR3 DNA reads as TGCGCCAGCAGCCAAGTAAATCTCGTAAGCACAGATACGCAGTATTTT.

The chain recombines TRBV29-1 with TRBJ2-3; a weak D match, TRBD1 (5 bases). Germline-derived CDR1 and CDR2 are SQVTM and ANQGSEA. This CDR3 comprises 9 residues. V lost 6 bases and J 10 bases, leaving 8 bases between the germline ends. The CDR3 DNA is TGCAGCGTAGGGGAATCGCAGTATTTT. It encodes CSVGESQYF.

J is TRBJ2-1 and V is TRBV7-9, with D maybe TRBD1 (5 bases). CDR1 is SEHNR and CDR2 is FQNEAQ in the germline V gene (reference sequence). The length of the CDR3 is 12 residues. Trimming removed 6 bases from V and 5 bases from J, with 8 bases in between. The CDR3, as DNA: TGTGCCAGCAGTGAACAGGACAATGAGCAGTTCTTC. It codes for CASSEQDNEQFF.

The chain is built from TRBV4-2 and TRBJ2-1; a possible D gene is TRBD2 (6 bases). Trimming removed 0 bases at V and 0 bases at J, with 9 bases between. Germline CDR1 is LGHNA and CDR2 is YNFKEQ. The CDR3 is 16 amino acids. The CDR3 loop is CASSQDSGSSYNEQFF. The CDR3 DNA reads TGTGCCAGCAGCCAAGATAGCGGTAGCTCCTACAATGAGCAGTTCTTC.

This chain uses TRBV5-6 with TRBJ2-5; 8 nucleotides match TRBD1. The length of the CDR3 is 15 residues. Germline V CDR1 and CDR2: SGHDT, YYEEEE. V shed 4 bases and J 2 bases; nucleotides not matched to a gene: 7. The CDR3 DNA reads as TGTGCCAGCAGCCACGACAGGGGTGGACAAGAGACCCAGTACTTC. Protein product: CASSHDRGGQETQYF.

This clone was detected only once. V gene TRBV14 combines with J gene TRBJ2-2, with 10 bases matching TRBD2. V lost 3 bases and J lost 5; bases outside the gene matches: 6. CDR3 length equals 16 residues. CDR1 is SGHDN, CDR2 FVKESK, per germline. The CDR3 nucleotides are TGTGCCAGCAGCCACATGCGGGGACTAGCGACCGGGGAGCTGTTTTTT. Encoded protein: CASSHMRGLATGELFF.

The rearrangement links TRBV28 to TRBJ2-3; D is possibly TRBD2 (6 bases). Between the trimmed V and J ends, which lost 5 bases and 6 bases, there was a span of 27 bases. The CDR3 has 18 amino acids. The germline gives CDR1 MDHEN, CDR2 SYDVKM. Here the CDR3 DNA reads TGTGCCAGCAGTCCCGTTTTCGGGGTAGCGGTCTTCGAGGATACGCAGTATTTT. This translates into CASSPVFGVAVFEDTQYF.

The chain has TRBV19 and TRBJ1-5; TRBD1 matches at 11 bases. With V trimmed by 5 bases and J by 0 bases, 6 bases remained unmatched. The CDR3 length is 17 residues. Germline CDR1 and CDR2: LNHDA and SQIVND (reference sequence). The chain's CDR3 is CASSRTGGGYSNQPQHF. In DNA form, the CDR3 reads TGTGCCAGTAGTCGGACAGGGGGCGGATATAGCAATCAGCCCCAGCATTTT.

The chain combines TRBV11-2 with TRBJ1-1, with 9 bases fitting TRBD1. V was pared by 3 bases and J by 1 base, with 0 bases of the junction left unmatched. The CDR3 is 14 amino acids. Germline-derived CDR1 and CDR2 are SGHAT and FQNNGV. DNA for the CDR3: TGTGCCAGCAGCTTGGGACAGGGGAACACTGAAGCTTTCTTT. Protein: CASSLGQGNTEAFF.

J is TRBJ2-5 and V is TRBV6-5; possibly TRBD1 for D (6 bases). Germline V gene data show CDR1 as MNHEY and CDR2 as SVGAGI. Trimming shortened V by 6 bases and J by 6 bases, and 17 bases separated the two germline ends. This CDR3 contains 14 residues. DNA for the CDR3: TGTGCCAGCAGCCATCCGGGACAAAGAAAGACCCAGTACTTC. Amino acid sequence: CASSHPGQRKTQYF.

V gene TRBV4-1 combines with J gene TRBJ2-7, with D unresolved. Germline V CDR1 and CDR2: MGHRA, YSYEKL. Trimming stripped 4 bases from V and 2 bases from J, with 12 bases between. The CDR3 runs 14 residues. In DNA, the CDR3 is TGCGCCAGCAGCCCGGAGTTCTGGGCCTACGAGCAGTACTTC. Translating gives CASSPEFWAYEQYF.

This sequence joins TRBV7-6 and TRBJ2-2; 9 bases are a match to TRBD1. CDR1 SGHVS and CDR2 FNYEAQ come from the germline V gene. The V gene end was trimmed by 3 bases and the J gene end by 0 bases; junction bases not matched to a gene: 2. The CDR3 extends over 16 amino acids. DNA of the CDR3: TGTGCCAGCAGCTTCGGGACAGGGACGAACACCGGGGAGCTGTTTTTT. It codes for CASSFGTGTNTGELFF.

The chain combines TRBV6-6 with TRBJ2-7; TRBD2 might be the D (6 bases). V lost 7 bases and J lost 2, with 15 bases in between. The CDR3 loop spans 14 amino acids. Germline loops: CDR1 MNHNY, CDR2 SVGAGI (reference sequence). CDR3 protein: CASKVALATYEQYF. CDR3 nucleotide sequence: TGTGCCAGCAAGGTGGCTCTAGCGACCTACGAGCAGTACTTC.

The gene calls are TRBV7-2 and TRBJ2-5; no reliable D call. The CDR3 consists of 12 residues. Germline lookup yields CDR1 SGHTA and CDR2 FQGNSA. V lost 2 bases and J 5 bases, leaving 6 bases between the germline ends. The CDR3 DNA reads TGTGCCAGCAGCTTAAGTGGGGAGACCCAGTACTTC. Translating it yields CASSLSGETQYF. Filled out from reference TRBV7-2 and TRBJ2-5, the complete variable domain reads GAGVSQSPSNKVTEKGKDVELRCDPISGHTALYWYRQSLGQGLEFLIYFQGNSAPDKSGLPSDRFSAERTGGSVSTLTIQRTQQEDSAVYLCASSLSGETQYFGPGTRLLVL.

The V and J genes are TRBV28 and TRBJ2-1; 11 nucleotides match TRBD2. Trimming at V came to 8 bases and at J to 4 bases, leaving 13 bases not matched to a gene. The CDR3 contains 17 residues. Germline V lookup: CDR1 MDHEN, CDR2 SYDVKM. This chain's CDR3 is CASSGTSGRPGYNEQFF. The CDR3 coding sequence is TGTGCCAGCTCCGGGACTAGCGGCCGGCCGGGTTACAATGAGCAGTTCTTC.

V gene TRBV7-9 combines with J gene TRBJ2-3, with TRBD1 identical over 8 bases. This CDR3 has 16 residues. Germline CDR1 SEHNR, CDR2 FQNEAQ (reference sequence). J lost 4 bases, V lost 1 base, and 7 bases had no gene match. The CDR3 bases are TGTGCCAGCAGCTTAGGGGGCAGGACAGGGTCAGATACGCAGTATTTT. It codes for CASSLGGRTGSDTQYF.

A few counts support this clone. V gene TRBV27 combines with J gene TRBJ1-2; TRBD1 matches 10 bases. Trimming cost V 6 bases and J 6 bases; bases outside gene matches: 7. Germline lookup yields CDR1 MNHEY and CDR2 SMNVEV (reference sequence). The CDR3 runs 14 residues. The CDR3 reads CASSRQGAPNGYTF. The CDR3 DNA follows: TGTGCCAGCAGCCGACAGGGGGCGCCTAATGGCTACACCTTC.

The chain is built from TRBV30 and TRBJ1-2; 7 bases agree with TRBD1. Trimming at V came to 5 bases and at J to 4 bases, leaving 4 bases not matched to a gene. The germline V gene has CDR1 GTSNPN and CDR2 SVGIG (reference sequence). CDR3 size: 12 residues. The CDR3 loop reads CAWGDSSYGYTF. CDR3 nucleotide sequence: TGTGCCTGGGGGGACAGTTCCTATGGCTACACCTTC. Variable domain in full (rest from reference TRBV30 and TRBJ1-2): SQTIHQWPATLVQPVGSPLSLECTVEGTSNPNLYWYRQAAGRGLQLLFYSVGIGQISSEVPQNLSASRPQDRQFILSSKKLLLSDSGFYLCAWGDSSYGYTFGSGTRLTVV.

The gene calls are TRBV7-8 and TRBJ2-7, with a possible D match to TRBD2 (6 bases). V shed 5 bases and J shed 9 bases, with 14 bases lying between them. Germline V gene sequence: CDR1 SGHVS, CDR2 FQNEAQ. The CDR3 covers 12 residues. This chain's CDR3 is CASSPGVTRQYF. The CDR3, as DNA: TGTGCCAGCAGCCCGGGAGTGACGAGGCAGTACTTC.

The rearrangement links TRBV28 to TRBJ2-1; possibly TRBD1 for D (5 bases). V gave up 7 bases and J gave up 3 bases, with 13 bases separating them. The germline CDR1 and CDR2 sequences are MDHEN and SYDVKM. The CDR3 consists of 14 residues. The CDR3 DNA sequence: TGTGCCAGCAACCGACAGTCCGTCTACAATGAGCAGTTCTTC. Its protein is CASNRQSVYNEQFF.

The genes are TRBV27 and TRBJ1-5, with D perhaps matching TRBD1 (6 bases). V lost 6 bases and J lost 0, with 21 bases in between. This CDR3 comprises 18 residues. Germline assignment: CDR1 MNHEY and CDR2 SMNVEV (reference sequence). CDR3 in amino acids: CASRPMTQGTFSNQPQHF. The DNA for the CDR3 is TGTGCCAGCAGACCCATGACACAGGGAACGTTTAGCAATCAGCCCCAGCATTTT.

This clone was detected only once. The CDR3 spells CASSLGETSRPYEQYF. The CDR3 DNA is TGTGCCAGCAGCTTAGGAGAGACTAGCCGCCCCTACGAGCAGTACTTC. The chain carries TRBV7-2 and TRBJ2-7, with 7 positions matching TRBD2. The junction had 8 bases not matched to a gene; V was cut back by 1 base and J by 2 bases. CDR3 size: 16 residues. Germline CDR1 reads SGHTA; CDR2 reads FQGNSA.

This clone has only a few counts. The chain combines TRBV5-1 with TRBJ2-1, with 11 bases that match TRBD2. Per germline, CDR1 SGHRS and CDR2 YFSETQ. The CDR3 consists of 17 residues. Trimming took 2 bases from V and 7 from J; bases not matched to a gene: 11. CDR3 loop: CASSFGYSGRARNEQFF. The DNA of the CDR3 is TGCGCCAGCAGCTTCGGATATAGCGGGAGGGCCCGGAATGAGCAGTTCTTC.

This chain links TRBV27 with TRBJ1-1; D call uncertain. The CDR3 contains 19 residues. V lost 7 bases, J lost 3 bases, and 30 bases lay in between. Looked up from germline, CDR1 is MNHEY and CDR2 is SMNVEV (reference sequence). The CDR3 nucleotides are TGTGCCAGCAAGCAGAGGAGTACCTCCGGTGGGAGTGGGGACACTGAAGCTTTCTTT. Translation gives CASKQRSTSGGSGDTEAFF.

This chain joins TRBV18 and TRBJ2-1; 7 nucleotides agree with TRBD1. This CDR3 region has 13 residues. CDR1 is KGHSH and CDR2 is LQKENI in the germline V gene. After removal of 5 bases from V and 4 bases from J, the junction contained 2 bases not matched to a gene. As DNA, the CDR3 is TGTGCCAGCTCAACAGGGGTTTACAATGAGCAGTTCTTC. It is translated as CASSTGVYNEQFF.

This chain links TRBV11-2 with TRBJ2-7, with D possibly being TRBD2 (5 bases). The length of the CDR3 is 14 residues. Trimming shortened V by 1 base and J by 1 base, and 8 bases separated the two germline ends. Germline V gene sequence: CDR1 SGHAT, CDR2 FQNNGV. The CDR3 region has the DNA TGTGCCAGCAGCTTAGGCCCGGGATCCTACGAGCAGTACTTC. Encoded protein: CASSLGPGSYEQYF.

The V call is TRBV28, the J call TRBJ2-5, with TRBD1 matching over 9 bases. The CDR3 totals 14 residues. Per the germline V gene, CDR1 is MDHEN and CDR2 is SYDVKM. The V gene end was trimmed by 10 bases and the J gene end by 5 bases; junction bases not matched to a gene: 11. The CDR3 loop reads CATSYRGLRETQYF. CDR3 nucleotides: TGTGCCACCTCATACAGGGGGCTGAGGGAGACCCAGTACTTC.

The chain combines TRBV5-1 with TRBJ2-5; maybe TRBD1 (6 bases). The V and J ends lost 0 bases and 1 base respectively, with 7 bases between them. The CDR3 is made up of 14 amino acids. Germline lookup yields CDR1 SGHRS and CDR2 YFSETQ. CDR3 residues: CASSLGQAQETQYF. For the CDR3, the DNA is TGCGCCAGCAGCTTGGGACAGGCCCAAGAGACCCAGTACTTC.

CDR3 in amino acids: CASREREGRYEQFF. CDR3 DNA sequence: TGTGCCAGCAGAGAGCGGGAGGGCCGCTATGAGCAGTTCTTC. The chain employs TRBV28 and TRBJ2-1; 10 positions match TRBD2. Germline CDR1 MDHEN, CDR2 SYDVKM. Trimming took 6 bases from V and 8 from J; bases not matched to a gene: 7. The CDR3 loop spans 14 amino acids.